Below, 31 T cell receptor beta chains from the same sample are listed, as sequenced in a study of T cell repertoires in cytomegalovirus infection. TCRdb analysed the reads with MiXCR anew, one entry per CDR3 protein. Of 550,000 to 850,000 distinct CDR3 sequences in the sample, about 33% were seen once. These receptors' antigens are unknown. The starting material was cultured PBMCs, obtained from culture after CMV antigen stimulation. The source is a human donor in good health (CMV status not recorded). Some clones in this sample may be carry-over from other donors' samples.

In DNA form, the CDR3 reads TGTGCCAGCAGGTCGGGACAGGAGTTTGGTGGCTACACCTTC. Protein product: CASRSGQEFGGYTF. The chain combines TRBV6-6 with TRBJ1-2; TRBD1 matches 8 bases. CDR3 length: 14 residues. Germline V gives CDR1 MNHNY, CDR2 SVGAGI (reference sequence). After removal of 6 bases from V and 7 bases from J, the junction contained 10 bases not matched to a gene.

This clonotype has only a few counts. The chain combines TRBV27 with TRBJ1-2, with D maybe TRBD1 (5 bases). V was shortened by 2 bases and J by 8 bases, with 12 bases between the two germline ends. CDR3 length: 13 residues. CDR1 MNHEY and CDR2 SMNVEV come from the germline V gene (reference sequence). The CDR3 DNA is TGTGCCAGCAGTTTAGGTGGGACCCTCGGCTACACCTTC. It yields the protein CASSLGGTLGYTF.

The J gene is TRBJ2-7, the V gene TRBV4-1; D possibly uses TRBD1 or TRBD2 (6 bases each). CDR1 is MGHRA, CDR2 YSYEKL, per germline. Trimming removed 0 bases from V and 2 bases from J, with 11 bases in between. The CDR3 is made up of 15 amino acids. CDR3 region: CASSQDRGVAYEQYF. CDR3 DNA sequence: TGCGCCAGCAGCCAAGATAGGGGGGTAGCCTACGAGCAGTACTTC.

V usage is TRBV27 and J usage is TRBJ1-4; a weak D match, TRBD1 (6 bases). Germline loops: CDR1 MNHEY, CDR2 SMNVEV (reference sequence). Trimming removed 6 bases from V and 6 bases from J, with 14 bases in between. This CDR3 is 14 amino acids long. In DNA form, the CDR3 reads TGTGCCAGCAGCCGGGGGGGGGCGGATGAAAAACTGTTTTTT. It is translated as CASSRGGADEKLFF.

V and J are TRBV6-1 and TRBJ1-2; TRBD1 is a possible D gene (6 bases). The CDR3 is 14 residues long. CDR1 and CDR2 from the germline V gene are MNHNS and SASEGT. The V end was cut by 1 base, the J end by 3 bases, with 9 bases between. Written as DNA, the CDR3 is TGTGCCAGCAGTGAAGGACAGGAGTACTATGGCTACACCTTC. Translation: CASSEGQEYYGYTF.

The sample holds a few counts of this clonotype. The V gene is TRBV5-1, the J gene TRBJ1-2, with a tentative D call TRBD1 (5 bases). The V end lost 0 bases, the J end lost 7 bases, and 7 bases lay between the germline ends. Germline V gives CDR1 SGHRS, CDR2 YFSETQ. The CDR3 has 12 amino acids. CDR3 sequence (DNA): TGCGCCAGCAGCTTGGACAGGTTTGGCTACACCTTC. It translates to CASSLDRFGYTF.

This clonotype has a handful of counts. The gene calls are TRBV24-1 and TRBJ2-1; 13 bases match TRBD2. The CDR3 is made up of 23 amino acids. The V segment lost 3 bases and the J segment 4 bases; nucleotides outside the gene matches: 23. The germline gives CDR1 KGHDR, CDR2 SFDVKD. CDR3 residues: CATSDTAGTSGTKLQILYNEQFF. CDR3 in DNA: TGTGCCACCAGTGATACGGCCGGGACTAGCGGGACAAAACTGCAAATATTATACAATGAGCAGTTCTTC.

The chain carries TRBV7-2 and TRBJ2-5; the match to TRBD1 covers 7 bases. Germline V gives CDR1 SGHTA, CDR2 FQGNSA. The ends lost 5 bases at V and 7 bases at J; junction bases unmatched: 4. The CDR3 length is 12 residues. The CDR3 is CASSGYRGTQYF. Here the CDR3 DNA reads TGTGCCAGCAGCGGGTACAGGGGGACCCAGTACTTC.

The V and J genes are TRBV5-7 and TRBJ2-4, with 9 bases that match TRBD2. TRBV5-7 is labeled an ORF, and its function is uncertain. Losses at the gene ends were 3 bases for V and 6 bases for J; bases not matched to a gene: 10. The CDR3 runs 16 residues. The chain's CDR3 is CASSWGREGLSNIQYF. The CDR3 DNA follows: TGTGCCAGCAGCTGGGGGCGGGAGGGATTGTCAAACATTCAGTACTTC.

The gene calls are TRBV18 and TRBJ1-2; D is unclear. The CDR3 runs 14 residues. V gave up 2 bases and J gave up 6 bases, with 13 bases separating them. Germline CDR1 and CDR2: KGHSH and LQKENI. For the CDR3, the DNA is TGTGCCAGCTCACCAATCCGCGGTGGGGATGGCTACACCTTC. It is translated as CASSPIRGGDGYTF.

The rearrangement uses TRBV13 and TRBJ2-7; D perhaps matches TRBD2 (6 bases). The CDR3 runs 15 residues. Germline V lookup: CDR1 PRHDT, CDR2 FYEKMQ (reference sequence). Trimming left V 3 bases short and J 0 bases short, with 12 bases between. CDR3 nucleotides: TGTGCCAGCAGCTTTGCCGGGACTTCCTCCTACGAGCAGTACTTC. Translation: CASSFAGTSSYEQYF.

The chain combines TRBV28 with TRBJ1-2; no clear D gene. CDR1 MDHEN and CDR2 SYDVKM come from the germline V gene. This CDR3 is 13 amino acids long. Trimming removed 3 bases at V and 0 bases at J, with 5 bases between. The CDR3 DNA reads TGTGCCAGCAGTTTTTACACTAACTATGGCTACACCTTC. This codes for CASSFYTNYGYTF.

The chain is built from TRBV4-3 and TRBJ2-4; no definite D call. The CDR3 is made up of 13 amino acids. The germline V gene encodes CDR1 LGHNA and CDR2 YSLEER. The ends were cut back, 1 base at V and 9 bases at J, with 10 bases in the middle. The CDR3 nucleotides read TGCGCCAGCAGCCAAGCCCTCTACGGCATTCAGTACTTC. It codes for CASSQALYGIQYF.

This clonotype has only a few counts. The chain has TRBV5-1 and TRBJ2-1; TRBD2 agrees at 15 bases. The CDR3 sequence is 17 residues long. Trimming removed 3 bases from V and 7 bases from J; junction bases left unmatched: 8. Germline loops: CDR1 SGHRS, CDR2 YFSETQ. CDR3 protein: CASSSPGLAGGGNEQFF. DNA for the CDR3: TGCGCCAGCAGCTCCCCGGGACTAGCGGGAGGTGGGAATGAGCAGTTCTTC.

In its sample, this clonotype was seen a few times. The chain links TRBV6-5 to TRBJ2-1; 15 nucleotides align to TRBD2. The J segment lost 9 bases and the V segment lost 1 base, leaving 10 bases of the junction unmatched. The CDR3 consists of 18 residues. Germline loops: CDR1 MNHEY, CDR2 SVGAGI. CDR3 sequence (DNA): TGTGCCAGCAGTTACTGCCTCCCGGGACTAGCGGGGGGTTGTGAGCAGTTCTTC. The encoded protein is CASSYCLPGLAGGCEQFF.

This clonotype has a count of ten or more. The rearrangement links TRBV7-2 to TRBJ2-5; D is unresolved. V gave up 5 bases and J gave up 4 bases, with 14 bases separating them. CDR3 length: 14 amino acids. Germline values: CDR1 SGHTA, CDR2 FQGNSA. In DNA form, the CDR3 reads TGTGCCAGCAGCCAATCAGGATACTTAGAGACCCAGTACTTC. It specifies CASSQSGYLETQYF.

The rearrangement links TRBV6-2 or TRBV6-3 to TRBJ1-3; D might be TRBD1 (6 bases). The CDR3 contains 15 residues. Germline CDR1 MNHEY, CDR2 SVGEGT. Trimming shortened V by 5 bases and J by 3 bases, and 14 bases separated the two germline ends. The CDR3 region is CASSRGQIHGNTIYF. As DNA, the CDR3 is TGTGCCAGCAGTCGTGGACAGATACATGGAAACACCATATATTTT.

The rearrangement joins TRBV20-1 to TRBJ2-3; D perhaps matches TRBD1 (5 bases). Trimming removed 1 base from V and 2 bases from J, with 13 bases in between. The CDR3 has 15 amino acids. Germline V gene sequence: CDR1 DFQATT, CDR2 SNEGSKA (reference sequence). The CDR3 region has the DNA TGCAGTGCTAGAGTACCCGACAGCCCCACAGATACGCAGTATTTT. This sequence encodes CSARVPDSPTDTQYF.

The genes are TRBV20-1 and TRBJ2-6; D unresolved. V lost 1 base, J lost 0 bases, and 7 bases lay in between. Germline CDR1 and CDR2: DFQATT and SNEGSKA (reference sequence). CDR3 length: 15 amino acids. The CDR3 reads CSARGADSGANVLTF. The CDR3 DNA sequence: TGCAGTGCTAGAGGAGCCGACTCTGGGGCCAACGTCCTGACTTTC.

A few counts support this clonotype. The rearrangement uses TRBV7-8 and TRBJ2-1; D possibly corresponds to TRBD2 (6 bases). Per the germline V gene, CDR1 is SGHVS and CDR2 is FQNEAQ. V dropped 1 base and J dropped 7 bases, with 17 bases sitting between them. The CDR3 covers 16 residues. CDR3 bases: TGTGCCAGCAGCTTAGGCCGGACCGGGGGTGGGAATGAGCAGTTCTTC. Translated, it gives CASSLGRTGGGNEQFF.

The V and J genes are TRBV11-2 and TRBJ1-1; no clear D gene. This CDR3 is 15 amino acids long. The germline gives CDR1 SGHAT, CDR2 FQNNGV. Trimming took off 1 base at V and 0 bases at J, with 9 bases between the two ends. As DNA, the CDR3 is TGTGCCAGCAGCTTAGTTTACGGATTGAACACTGAAGCTTTCTTT. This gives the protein CASSLVYGLNTEAFF.

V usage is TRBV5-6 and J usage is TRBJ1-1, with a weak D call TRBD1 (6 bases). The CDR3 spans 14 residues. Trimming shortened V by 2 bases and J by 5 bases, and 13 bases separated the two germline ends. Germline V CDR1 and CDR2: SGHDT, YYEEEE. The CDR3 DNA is TGTGCCAGCAGCTTATATTCAGGGGATACTGAAGCTTTCTTT. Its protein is CASSLYSGDTEAFF.

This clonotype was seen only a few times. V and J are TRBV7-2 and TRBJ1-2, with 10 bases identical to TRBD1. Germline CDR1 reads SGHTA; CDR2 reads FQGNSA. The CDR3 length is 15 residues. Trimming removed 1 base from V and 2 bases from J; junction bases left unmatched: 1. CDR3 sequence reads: CASSLVGQGNYGYTF. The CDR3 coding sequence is TGTGCCAGCAGCTTAGTGGGACAGGGGAACTATGGCTACACCTTC.

The CDR3 is CASSLGPGTGREQYF. Here the CDR3 DNA reads TGTGCCAGCAGCTTGGGGCCGGGGACAGGGCGCGAGCAGTACTTC. V gene TRBV5-4 combines with J gene TRBJ2-7, with 9 bases identical to TRBD1. Trimming at V came to 0 bases and at J to 6 bases, leaving 7 bases not matched to a gene. This CDR3 has 15 residues. CDR1 is SGHNT and CDR2 is YYREEE in the germline V gene (reference sequence).

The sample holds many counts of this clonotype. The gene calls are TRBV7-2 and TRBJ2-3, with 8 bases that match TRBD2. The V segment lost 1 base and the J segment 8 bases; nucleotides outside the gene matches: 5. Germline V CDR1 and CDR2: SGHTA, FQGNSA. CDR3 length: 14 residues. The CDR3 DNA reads TGTGCCAGCAGCTTAGTGGCGGGAGGTTCTACGCAGTATTTT. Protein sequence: CASSLVAGGSTQYF.

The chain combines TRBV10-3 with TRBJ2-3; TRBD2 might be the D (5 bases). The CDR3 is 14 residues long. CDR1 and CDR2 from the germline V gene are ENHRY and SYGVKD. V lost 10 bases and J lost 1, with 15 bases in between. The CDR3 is CATEERRRTDTQYF. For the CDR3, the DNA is TGTGCCACGGAGGAGCGGAGACGCACAGATACGCAGTATTTT.

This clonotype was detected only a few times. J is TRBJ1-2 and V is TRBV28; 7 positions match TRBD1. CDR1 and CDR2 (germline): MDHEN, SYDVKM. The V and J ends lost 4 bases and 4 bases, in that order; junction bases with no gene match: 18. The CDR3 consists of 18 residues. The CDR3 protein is CASSSFAGTALPTYGYTF. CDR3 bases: TGTGCCAGCAGTTCATTTGCCGGGACAGCCCTCCCTACCTATGGCTACACCTTC.

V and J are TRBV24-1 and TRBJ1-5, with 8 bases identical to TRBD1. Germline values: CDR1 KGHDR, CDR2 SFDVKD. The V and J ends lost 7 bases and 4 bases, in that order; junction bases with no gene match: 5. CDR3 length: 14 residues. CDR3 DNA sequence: TGTGCCACCAGACAGACAGGGGAGAATCAGCCCCAGCATTTT. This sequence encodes CATRQTGENQPQHF.

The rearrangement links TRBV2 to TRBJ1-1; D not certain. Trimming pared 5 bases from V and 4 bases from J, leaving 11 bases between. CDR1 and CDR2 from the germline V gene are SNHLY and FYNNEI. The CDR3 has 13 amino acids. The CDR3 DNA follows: TGTGCCAGCAGTACCTCCTCGACCACTGAAGCTTTCTTT. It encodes CASSTSSTTEAFF.

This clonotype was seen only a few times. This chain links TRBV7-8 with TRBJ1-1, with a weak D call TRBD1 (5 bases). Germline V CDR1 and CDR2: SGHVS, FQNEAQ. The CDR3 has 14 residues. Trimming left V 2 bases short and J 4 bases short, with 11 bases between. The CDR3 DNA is TGTGCCAGCAGCTTACCAACCGGGGGCACTGAAGCTTTCTTT. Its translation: CASSLPTGGTEAFF.

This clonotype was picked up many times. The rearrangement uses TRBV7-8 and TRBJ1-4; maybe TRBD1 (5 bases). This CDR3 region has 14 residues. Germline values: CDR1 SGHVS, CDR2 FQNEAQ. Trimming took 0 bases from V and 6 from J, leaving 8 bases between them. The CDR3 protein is CASSLAGTYEKLFF. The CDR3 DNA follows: TGTGCCAGCAGCTTAGCGGGGACCTATGAAAAACTGTTTTTT.